This is a list of T cell receptor beta chains from one sample in a study of vaccination and CD4 T cells after COVID-19. No antigen has been identified for these receptors. TCRdb reprocessed the PCR reads via MiXCR and lists one record per CDR3 protein. The table lists tens of thousands of distinct CDR3 sequences, about 33% of them singletons. The sample was cultured CD4+ T cells from blood. The receptors come from a human donor with COVID-19. Both conserved end residues are part of each CDR3. A D gene is named only where the DNA matches it firmly. Only part of the rows carry a size: once, few, many, or a class if the clone is expanded.

CASSEGTANYGYTF | TGTGCCAGCAGTGAAGGGACAGCTAACTATGGCTACACCTTC | . | TRBJ1-2 | TRBV2 | few
CASSYSPTGEVQYF | TGTGCCAGCAGTTACTCGCCGACAGGGGAGGTGCAGTACTTC | TRBD1 | TRBJ2-7 | TRBV6-5 | .
CASTDHAGGQGTYEQYF | TGCGCCAGCACCGATCACGCCGGGGGACAGGGTACCTACGAGCAGTACTTC | TRBD1 | TRBJ2-7 | TRBV10-1 | .
CSAGDRGNEKLFF | TGCAGTGCTGGAGACAGGGGTAATGAAAAACTGTTTTTT | TRBD1 | TRBJ1-4 | TRBV20-1 | .
CASSESGQGRSGANVLTF | TGTGCCAGCAGTGAAAGTGGCCAGGGTAGGTCTGGGGCCAACGTCCTGACTTTC | . | TRBJ2-6 | TRBV6-1 | .
CASSNIATGNQPQHF | TGTGCCAGCAGCAATATCGCTACGGGCAATCAGCCCCAGCATTTT | . | TRBJ1-5 | TRBV7-2 | once
CASSTRIRVTNYEQYF | TGTGCCAGCAGCACACGAATCAGGGTAACCAACTACGAGCAGTACTTC | . | TRBJ2-7 | TRBV11-3 | few
CASSSTGAFETQYF | TGTGCCAGCAGCTCGACAGGGGCCTTTGAGACCCAGTACTTC | TRBD1 | TRBJ2-5 | TRBV11-3 | few
CASSLVSSAQYF | TGTGCCAGCAGTTTGGTCTCCTCGGCGCAGTATTTT | . | TRBJ2-3 | TRBV28 | few
CASSSGTGTLGGYTF | TGCGCCAGCAGCTCCGGGACAGGGACATTGGGGGGCTACACCTTC | TRBD1 | TRBJ1-2 | TRBV5-1 | .
CATLGGATDYGYTF | TGTGCCACCCTAGGGGGGGCGACGGACTATGGCTACACCTTC | . | TRBJ1-2 | TRBV2 | medium-sized
CASSQERDRDNYGYTF | TGTGCCAGCAGCCAAGAGAGGGACAGGGATAACTATGGCTACACCTTC | TRBD1 | TRBJ1-2 | TRBV4-2 | few
CSARGDPGGNTIYF | TGCAGTGCTAGAGGGGACCCAGGGGGGAACACCATATATTTT | TRBD1 | TRBJ1-3 | TRBV20-1 | few
CASSFGLGRGGSPLHF | TGTGCCAGCAGTTTCGGTTTGGGCAGAGGAGGTTCACCCCTCCACTTT | . | TRBJ1-6 | TRBV12-3/TRBV12-4 | .
CASRLAGGPTEAFF | TGTGCCAGCAGACTAGCAGGGGGACCCACTGAAGCTTTCTTT | TRBD1 | TRBJ1-1 | TRBV6-1 | once
CASSPSHRGDQPQHF | TGTGCCAGCAGCCCGTCTCACAGGGGCGATCAGCCCCAGCATTTT | TRBD1 | TRBJ1-5 | TRBV5-8 | .
CASSSGRTNLYGYTF | TGTGCCAGCAGCTCAGGACGGACGAATCTCTATGGCTACACCTTC | . | TRBJ1-2 | TRBV5-4 | .
CASSIDTDTQYF | TGTGCCAGCAGTATAGACACAGATACGCAGTATTTT | . | TRBJ2-3 | TRBV7-9 | few
CASSPDRGNNQPQHF | TGTGCCAGCAGTCCGGACAGAGGTAACAATCAGCCCCAGCATTTT | . | TRBJ1-5 | TRBV6-1 | .
CASSPGQGYQETQYF | TGTGCCAGCAGCCCGGGACAGGGTTATCAAGAGACCCAGTACTTC | TRBD1 | TRBJ2-5 | TRBV7-6 | few
CSAPRGGGNTEAFF | TGCAGTGCCCCACGGGGGGGGGGGAACACTGAAGCTTTCTTT | . | TRBJ1-1 | TRBV20-1 | .
CASSSNGQGYGANVLTF | TGTGCCAGCAGCTCAAACGGACAGGGTTATGGGGCCAACGTCCTGACTTTC | TRBD1 | TRBJ2-6 | TRBV7-3 | .